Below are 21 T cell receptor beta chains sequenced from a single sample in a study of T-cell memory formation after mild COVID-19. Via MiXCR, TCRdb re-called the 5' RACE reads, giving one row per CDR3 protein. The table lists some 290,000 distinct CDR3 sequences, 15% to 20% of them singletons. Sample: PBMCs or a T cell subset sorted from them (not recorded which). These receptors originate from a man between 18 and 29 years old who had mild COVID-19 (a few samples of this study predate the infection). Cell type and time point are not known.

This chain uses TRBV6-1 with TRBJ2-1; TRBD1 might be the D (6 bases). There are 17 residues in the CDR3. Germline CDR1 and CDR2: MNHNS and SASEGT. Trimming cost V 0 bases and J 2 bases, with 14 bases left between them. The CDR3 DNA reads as TGTGCCAGCAGTGAAGCGCTCGGGGACATCACCTACAATGAGCAGTTCTTC. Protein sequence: CASSEALGDITYNEQFF.

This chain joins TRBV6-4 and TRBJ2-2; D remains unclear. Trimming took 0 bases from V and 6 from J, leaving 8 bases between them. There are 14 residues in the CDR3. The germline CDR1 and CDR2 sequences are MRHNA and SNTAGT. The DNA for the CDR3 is TGTGCCAGCAGTGACTCGAACAGCGCCGGGGAGCTGTTTTTT. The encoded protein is CASSDSNSAGELFF.

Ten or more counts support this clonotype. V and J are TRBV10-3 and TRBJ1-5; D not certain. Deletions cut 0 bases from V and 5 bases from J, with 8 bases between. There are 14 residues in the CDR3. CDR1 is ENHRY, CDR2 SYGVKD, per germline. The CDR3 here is CAISESGIYQPQHF. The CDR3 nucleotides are TGTGCCATCAGTGAGTCTGGAATTTATCAGCCCCAGCATTTT.

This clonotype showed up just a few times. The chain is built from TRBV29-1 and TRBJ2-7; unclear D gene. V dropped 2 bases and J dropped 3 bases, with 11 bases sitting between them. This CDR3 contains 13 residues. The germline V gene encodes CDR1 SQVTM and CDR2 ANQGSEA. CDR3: CSVERGPYYEQYF. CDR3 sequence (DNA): TGCAGCGTTGAACGTGGCCCCTACTACGAGCAGTACTTC.

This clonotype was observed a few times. The DNA for the CDR3 is TGTGCCAGCAGTCTGCTACTGTCGGGGGACACTGAAGCTTTCTTT. Protein: CASSLLLSGDTEAFF. The chain is built from TRBV6-2 or TRBV6-3 and TRBJ1-1; D is possibly TRBD1 (5 bases). The CDR3 length is 15 residues. Germline CDR1 reads MNHEY; CDR2 reads SVGEGT. The germline V and J ends were trimmed by 5 bases and 3 bases, with 16 bases remaining between them.

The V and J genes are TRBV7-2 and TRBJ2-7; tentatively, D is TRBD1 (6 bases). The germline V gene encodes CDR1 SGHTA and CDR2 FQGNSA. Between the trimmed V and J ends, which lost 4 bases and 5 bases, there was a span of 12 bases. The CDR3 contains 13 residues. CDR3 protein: CASSSPKGDEQYF. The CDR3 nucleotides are TGTGCCAGCAGCTCCCCGAAGGGGGACGAGCAGTACTTC.

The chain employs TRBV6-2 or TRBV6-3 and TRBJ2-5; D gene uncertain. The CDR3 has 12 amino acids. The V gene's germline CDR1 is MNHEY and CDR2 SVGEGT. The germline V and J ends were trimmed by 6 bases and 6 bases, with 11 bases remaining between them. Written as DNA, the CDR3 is TGTGCCAGCAGCCTACGAGGTCAGACCCAGTACTTC. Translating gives CASSLRGQTQYF.

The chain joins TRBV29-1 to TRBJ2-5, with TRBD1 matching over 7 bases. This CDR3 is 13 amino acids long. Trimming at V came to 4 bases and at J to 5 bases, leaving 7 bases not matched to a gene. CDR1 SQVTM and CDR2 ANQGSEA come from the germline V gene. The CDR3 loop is CSVAGTVFETQYF. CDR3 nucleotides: TGCAGCGTTGCGGGGACAGTTTTCGAGACCCAGTACTTC.

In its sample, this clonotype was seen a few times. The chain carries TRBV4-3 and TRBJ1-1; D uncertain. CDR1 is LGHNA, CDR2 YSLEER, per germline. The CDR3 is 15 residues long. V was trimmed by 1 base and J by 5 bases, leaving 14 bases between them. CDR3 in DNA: TGCGCCAGCAGCCAAGTTGGCAGGCCCCAAACTGAAGCTTTCTTT. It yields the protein CASSQVGRPQTEAFF.

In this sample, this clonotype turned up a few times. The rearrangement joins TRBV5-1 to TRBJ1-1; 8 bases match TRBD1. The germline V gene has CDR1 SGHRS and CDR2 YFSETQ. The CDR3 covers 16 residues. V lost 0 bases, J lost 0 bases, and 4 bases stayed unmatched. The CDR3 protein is CASSLGWTGMNTEAFF. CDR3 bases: TGCGCCAGCAGCTTGGGGTGGACAGGGATGAACACTGAAGCTTTCTTT.

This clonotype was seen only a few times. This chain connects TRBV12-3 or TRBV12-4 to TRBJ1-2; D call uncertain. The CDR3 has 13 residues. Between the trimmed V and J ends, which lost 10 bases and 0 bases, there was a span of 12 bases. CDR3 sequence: CATTEVTNYGYTF. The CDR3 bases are TGTGCCACAACGGAGGTTACTAACTATGGCTACACCTTC.

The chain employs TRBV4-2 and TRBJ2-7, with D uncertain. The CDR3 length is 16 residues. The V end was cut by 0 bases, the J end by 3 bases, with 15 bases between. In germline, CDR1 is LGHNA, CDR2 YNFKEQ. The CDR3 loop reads CASSQEALGYVYEQYF. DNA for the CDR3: TGTGCCAGCAGCCAAGAGGCTTTGGGCTACGTCTACGAGCAGTACTTC.

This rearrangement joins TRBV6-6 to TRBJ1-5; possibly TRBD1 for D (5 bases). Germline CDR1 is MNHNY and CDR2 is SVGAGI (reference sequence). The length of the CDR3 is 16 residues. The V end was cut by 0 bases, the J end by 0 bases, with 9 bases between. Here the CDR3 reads CASSYSGPRSNQPQHF. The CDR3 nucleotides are TGTGCCAGCAGTTACTCGGGGCCCCGTAGCAATCAGCCCCAGCATTTT.

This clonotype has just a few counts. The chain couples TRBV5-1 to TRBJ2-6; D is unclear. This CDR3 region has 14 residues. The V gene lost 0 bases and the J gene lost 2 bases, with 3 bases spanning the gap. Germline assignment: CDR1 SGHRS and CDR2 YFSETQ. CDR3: CASSLEAGANVLTF. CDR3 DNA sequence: TGCGCCAGCAGCTTGGAAGCTGGGGCCAACGTCCTGACTTTC.

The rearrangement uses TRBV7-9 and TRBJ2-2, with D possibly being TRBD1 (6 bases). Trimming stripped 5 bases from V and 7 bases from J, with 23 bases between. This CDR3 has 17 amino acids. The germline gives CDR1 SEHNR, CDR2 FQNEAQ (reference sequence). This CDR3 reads CASSPDDWKTGIGELFF. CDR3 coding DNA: TGTGCCAGCAGCCCGGACGATTGGAAGACAGGCATCGGGGAGCTGTTTTTT.

CDR3 protein: CAISDRGGEAFF. CDR3 DNA sequence: TGTGCCATCTCTGACAGGGGGGGCGAAGCTTTCTTT. The chain recombines TRBV10-3 with TRBJ1-1; 9 bases align to TRBD1. Germline V gives CDR1 ENHRY, CDR2 SYGVKD. The CDR3 length is 12 residues. J gave up 8 bases and V 8 bases, and 6 bases lay outside the gene matches.

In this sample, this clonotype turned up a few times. The DNA for the CDR3 is TGTGCCAGCAGCTCCACTCGGGGGGGGACGGGTGAGCAGTTCTTC. It translates to CASSSTRGGTGEQFF. The chain links TRBV11-2 to TRBJ2-1, with TRBD2 matching over 8 bases. The germline V gene encodes CDR1 SGHAT and CDR2 FQNNGV. J lost 9 bases, V lost 4 bases, and 11 bases had no gene match. This CDR3 comprises 15 residues.

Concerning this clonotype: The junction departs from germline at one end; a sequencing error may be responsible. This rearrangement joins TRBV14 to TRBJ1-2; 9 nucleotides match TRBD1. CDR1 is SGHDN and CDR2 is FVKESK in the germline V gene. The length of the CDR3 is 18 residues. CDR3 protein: CASSQDGGGTGNSYGYTF. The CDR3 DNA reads TGTGCCAGCAGCCAAGATGGGGGAGGGACAGGGAATAGCTATGGCTACACTTTC.

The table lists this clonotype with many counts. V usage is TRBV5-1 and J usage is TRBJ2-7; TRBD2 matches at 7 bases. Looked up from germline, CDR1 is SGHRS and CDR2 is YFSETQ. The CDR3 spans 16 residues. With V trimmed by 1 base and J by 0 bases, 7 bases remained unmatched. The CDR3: CASSLSGRDASYEQYF. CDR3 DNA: TGCGCCAGCAGCTTGTCGGGGAGGGACGCCTCCTACGAGCAGTACTTC.

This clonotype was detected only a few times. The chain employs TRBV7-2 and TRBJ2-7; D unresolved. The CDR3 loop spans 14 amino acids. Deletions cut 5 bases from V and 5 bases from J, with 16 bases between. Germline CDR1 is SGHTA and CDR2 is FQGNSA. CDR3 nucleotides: TGTGCCAGCAGCACAGACCCCCGAGGCAACGAGCAGTACTTC. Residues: CASSTDPRGNEQYF.

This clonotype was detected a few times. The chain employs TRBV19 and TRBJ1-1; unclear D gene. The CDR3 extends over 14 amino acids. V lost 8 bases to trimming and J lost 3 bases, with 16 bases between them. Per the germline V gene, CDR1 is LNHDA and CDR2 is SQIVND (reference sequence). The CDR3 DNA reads TGTGCCAGTCGGGAGGCCGGCCGGGACACTGAAGCTTTCTTT. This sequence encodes CASREAGRDTEAFF.